This T cell receptor (beta chain) emerged from a study of human CD8 memory T cell subsets. Study findings and constraints: Stem-like memory and precursor exhausted T cells were similarly highly diverse; effector memory cells were not. Chao1 estimates suggested higher diversity in stem-like memory T cells than in precursor exhausted T cells. When compared with each other, stem-like memory and precursor exhausted T cell repertoires showed minimal overlap.

In regard to this clonotype: The antigen is unknown.

TCR beta libraries were made by UMI-labeled 5' RACE. TCRdb re-called the 5' RACE reads and gives one entry per CDR3 protein, without DNA. The sample includes roughly 12,000 distinct CDR3 sequences. Duplicate 150,000-cell vials of sorted CD8+ T cells per subset supplied the RNA. There are 15 residues in the CDR3. This chain uses TRBV12-3 or TRBV12-4 with TRBJ2-1; TCRdb proposes TRBD2, but this gene call is untestable without DNA. The TCR comes from a human donor in good health. Sequences were obtained from CD8+ T cells from PBMCs. CDR3 in amino acids: CASSLPQRSHNEQFF.